Each of the 25 T cell receptor beta chains below was sequenced from the same sample in a study of blood T cell repertoires in COVID-19. Assay used: immunoSEQ multiplex PCR; TCRdb lists only in-frame clones, some missing. Among 350,000 to 400,000 clones, about 90% were seen once, and the ten largest hold around 2.8%. Sequencing was performed on peripheral blood. These receptor sequences come from a woman in her 30s with COVID-19, enrolled during active disease.

The chain employs TRBV11-2 and TRBJ2-7; 8 positions agree with TRBD2. Trimming at V came to 5 bases and at J to 3 bases, leaving 6 bases not matched to a gene. Germline CDR1 is SGHAT and CDR2 is FQNNGV. The CDR3 length is 14 residues. CDR3 nucleotides: TGTGCCAGCAGCCGCCCTAGCGGGTACTACGAGCAGTACGTC. Its translation is CASSRPSGYYEQYV.

This chain uses TRBV7-9 with TRBJ1-1, with D unresolved. The germline gives CDR1 SEHNR, CDR2 FQNEAQ (reference sequence). V was trimmed by 3 bases and J by 1 base, leaving 9 bases between them. This CDR3 is built from 14 residues. CDR3 DNA sequence: TGTGCCAGCAGCTTGGAACAGTCGAACACTGAAGCTTTCTTT. Translating gives CASSLEQSNTEAFF. The full variable domain, rest sourced from reference TRBV7-9 and TRBJ1-1, is DTGVSQNPRHKITKRGQNVTFRCDPISEHNRLYWYRQTLGQGPEFLTYFQNEAQLEKSRLLSDRFSAERPKGSFSTLEIQRTEQGDSAMYLCASSLEQSNTEAFFGQGTRLTVV.

The rearrangement links TRBV11-3 to TRBJ2-5; 9 bases are shared with TRBD1. This CDR3 contains 15 residues. The germline V gene encodes CDR1 SGHNT and CDR2 YENEEA. After removal of 4 bases from V and 7 bases from J, the junction contained 10 bases not matched to a gene. CDR3 DNA sequence: TGTGCCAGCAGCTCAGGGACAGGGCAGGGGGTGACCCAGTACTTC. It encodes CASSSGTGQGVTQYF.

CDR3 DNA sequence: TGTGCCAGCAGCCCCGACAGGGGGATCGACAATGAGCAGTTCTTC. This sequence encodes CASSPDRGIDNEQFF. The chain has TRBV7-8 and TRBJ2-1, with 9 bases lining up with TRBD1. With 5 bases clipped from V and 5 bases from J, the junction kept 7 bases outside the gene matches. Germline V lookup: CDR1 SGHVS, CDR2 FQNEAQ. The CDR3 is made up of 15 amino acids.

This clone was recorded once. J is TRBJ2-7 and V is TRBV6-1; 8 nucleotides line up with TRBD1. Germline-derived CDR1 and CDR2 are MNHNS and SASEGT. The CDR3 is 12 amino acids. The CDR3 here is CASSLTGQAPFV. The CDR3 nucleotides are TGTGCCAGCAGCCTAACGGGACAGGCACCGTTCGTC.

The chain employs TRBV4-1 and TRBJ2-7; 11 bases fit TRBD2. Trimming took 1 base from V and 4 from J; bases not matched to a gene: 3. The germline V gene encodes CDR1 MGHRA and CDR2 YSYEKL. This CDR3 region has 15 residues. In DNA form, the CDR3 reads TGCGCCAGCAGCCAAGGCCTAGCGGGAGGTTACGAGCAGTACGTC. Amino acids: CASSQGLAGGYEQYV.

The V gene is TRBV7-9, the J gene TRBJ1-2, with D unresolved. CDR1 is SEHNR and CDR2 is FQNEAQ in the germline V gene (reference sequence). V was cut by 3 bases and J by 0 bases, with 11 bases left in between. CDR3 length equals 15 residues. Here the CDR3 reads CASSFPVAANYGYTF. The CDR3 nucleotides are TGTGCCAGCAGCTTTCCGGTGGCGGCTAACTATGGCTACACCTTC.

The J gene is TRBJ2-7, the V gene TRBV13; 16 nucleotides line up with TRBD2. Germline-derived CDR1 and CDR2 are PRHDT and FYEKMQ (reference sequence). This CDR3 has 14 amino acids. The ends lost 3 bases at V and 9 bases at J; junction bases unmatched: 2. In nucleotides, the CDR3 is TGTGCCAGCAGCTTGGGACTAGCGGGGGGGTGGCAGTACTTC. Its translation: CASSLGLAGGWQYF.

V usage is TRBV11-2 and J usage is TRBJ2-5; 8 bases line up with TRBD1. Germline-derived CDR1 and CDR2 are SGHAT and FQNNGV. Trimming cost V 5 bases and J 2 bases; bases outside gene matches: 7. The length of the CDR3 is 15 residues. CDR3 protein: CASSPPGTGQETQYF. CDR3 bases: TGTGCCAGCAGCCCACCTGGGACAGGACAAGAGACCCAGTACTTC.

The CDR3 nucleotides read TGTGCCAGCAGCTTAGAAAGGACAGATAAAGAGACCCAGTACTTC. It is translated as CASSLERTDKETQYF. This rearrangement joins TRBV7-8 to TRBJ2-5, with D possibly matching TRBD1 (6 bases). V lost 1 base and J lost 3, with 12 bases in between. The CDR3 consists of 15 residues. The germline gives CDR1 SGHVS, CDR2 FQNEAQ.

J is TRBJ2-7 and V is TRBV5-4, with 8 bases fitting TRBD1. The germline V gene has CDR1 SGHNT and CDR2 YYREEE (reference sequence). CDR3 length: 14 residues. V was clipped by 2 bases and J by 6 bases; unmatched bases: 7. The CDR3 protein is CASSLRTGSCEQYV. DNA of the CDR3: TGTGCCAGCAGCTTAAGGACAGGGAGCTGCGAGCAGTACGTC.

The V gene is TRBV18, the J gene TRBJ1-5; TRBD1 might be the D (5 bases). The CDR3 length is 13 residues. V lost 5 bases and J lost 5, with 10 bases in between. CDR1 and CDR2 from the germline V gene are KGHSH and LQKENI. CDR3: CASSNSRDQPQHF. DNA of the CDR3: TGTGCCAGCTCAAACTCCAGGGATCAGCCCCAGCATTTT. Filled out from reference TRBV18 and TRBJ1-5, the complete variable domain reads NAGVMQNPRHLVRRRGQEARLRCSPMKGHSHVYWYRQLPEEGLKFMVYLQKENIIDESGMPKERFSAEFPKEGPSILRIQQVVRGDSAAYFCASSNSRDQPQHFGDGTRLSIL.

V gene TRBV11-3 combines with J gene TRBJ2-3; D is perhaps TRBD2 (6 bases). The V gene lost 1 base and the J gene lost 2 bases, with 13 bases spanning the gap. This CDR3 spans 16 amino acids. The V gene's germline CDR1 is SGHNT and CDR2 YENEEA. The CDR3 reads CASSLGGAFATDTQYF. The DNA of the CDR3 is TGTGCCAGCAGCTTAGGCGGGGCCTTCGCCACAGATACGCAGTATTTT.

This clone was detected only once. V gene TRBV10-3 combines with J gene TRBJ1-4, with D unresolved. The germline CDR1 and CDR2 sequences are ENHRY and SYGVKD. Trimming removed 3 bases from V and 5 bases from J, with 7 bases in between. The CDR3 contains 13 residues. CDR3 DNA sequence: TGTGCCATCAGTGACCGTGTCAATGAAAAACTGTTTTTT. Amino acids: CAISDRVNEKLFF.

The V call is TRBV6-5, the J call TRBJ1-5; no clear D. Germline V CDR1 and CDR2: MNHEY, SVGAGI. There are 14 residues in the CDR3. The germline V and J ends were trimmed by 2 bases and 3 bases, with 8 bases remaining between them. The CDR3 sequence is CASSYAWPNQPQHF. CDR3 nucleotides: TGTGCCAGCAGTTACGCCTGGCCCAATCAGCCCCAGCATTTT.

This clone was counted a single time. The CDR3: CASSMGGEGTGELFF. The CDR3 coding sequence is TGTGCCAGTAGTATGGGGGGGGAAGGCACCGGGGAGCTGTTTTTT. This sequence joins TRBV19 and TRBJ2-2, with 7 positions matching TRBD2. This CDR3 comprises 15 residues. V was clipped by 3 bases and J by 4 bases; unmatched bases: 5. CDR1 is LNHDA and CDR2 is SQIVND in the germline V gene (reference sequence).

The chain is built from TRBV11-1 and TRBJ2-7; D might be TRBD2 (6 bases). Between the trimmed V and J ends, which lost 1 base and 2 bases, there was a span of 9 bases. This CDR3 has 14 residues. CDR1 and CDR2 (germline): SGHAT, FQDESV (reference sequence). DNA of the CDR3: TGTGCCAGCAGCTTAGGCGGGGCTCCCTACGAGCAGTACTTC. Translated: CASSLGGAPYEQYF. Combining the CDR3 with reference TRBV11-1 and TRBJ2-7 gives the whole variable domain EAEVAQSPRYKITEKSQAVAFWCDPISGHATLYWYRQILGQGPELLVQFQDESVVDDSQLPKDRFSAERLKGVDSTLKIQPAELGDSAMYLCASSLGGAPYEQYFGPGTRLTVT.

The chain joins TRBV11-3 to TRBJ2-5; tentatively, D is TRBD2 (5 bases). CDR3 length: 15 amino acids. V was shortened by 0 bases and J by 5 bases, with 13 bases between the two germline ends. The germline gives CDR1 SGHNT, CDR2 YENEEA. CDR3 sequence: CASSLDPSRGETQYF. CDR3 DNA: TGTGCCAGCAGCTTAGATCCAAGCCGCGGGGAGACCCAGTACTTC.

The genes are TRBV5-5 and TRBJ2-1; possible D gene TRBD2, 5 bases. Trimming took 1 base from V and 6 from J, leaving 11 bases between them. The CDR3 is 14 residues long. From germline, CDR1 is SGHKS and CDR2 YYEKEE (reference sequence). Here the CDR3 reads CASSLLMRVNEQFF. CDR3 DNA: TGTGCCAGCAGCTTGTTGATGCGGGTCAATGAGCAGTTCTTC.

The rearrangement links TRBV7-2 to TRBJ2-3; 7 nucleotides match TRBD2. Germline CDR1 and CDR2: SGHTA and FQGNSA. V gave up 5 bases and J gave up 7 bases; unmatched junction bases: 9. CDR3 size: 14 residues. CDR3 DNA sequence: TGTGCCAGCAGCGCTCCCGGGACTACCTATACGCAGTATTTT. This encodes CASSAPGTTYTQYF.

The chain couples TRBV4-3 to TRBJ2-7, with 12 bases that match TRBD2. The V segment lost 5 bases and the J segment 4 bases; nucleotides outside the gene matches: 9. The germline CDR1 and CDR2 sequences are LGHNA and YSLEER. The CDR3 contains 16 residues. The CDR3 sequence is CASSVNLLAGGYEQYF. Here the CDR3 DNA reads TGCGCCAGCAGCGTTAACCTACTAGCGGGGGGATACGAGCAGTACTTC.

The chain has TRBV6-5 and TRBJ1-1; D might be TRBD1 (5 bases). The CDR3 consists of 13 residues. V lost 6 bases, J lost 1 base, and 9 bases lay in between. Germline lookup yields CDR1 MNHEY and CDR2 SVGAGI. Here the CDR3 reads CASSSTENTEAFF. The CDR3, as DNA: TGTGCCAGCAGCTCGACAGAGAACACTGAAGCTTTCTTT.

This chain links TRBV7-9 with TRBJ2-5; TRBD2 matches at 8 bases. Trimming cost V 10 bases and J 3 bases; bases outside gene matches: 10. From germline, CDR1 is SEHNR and CDR2 FQNEAQ (reference sequence). The CDR3 consists of 14 residues. In DNA form, the CDR3 reads TGTGCCAACTCCCAATTGGGACTAGAAGAGACCCAGTACTTC. It is translated as CANSQLGLEETQYF.

This rearrangement joins TRBV14 to TRBJ1-6; D is ambiguous. Germline lookup yields CDR1 SGHDN and CDR2 FVKESK. The length of the CDR3 is 15 residues. Trimming removed 4 bases from V and 7 bases from J, with 14 bases in between. The CDR3 sequence: CASSRLGLENSPLHF. CDR3 coding DNA: TGTGCCAGCAGCCGACTGGGTCTCGAAAATTCACCCCTCCACTTT.

This clone was found once. This sequence joins TRBV5-1 and TRBJ2-7; the D gene is possibly TRBD1 (7 bases). The V gene's germline CDR1 is SGHRS and CDR2 YFSETQ. The CDR3 is 14 residues long. Trimming stripped 4 bases from V and 3 bases from J, with 14 bases between. For the CDR3, the DNA is TGCGCCAGCAGCCAAGCCAGGGGGGTCTACGAGCAGTACTTC. It specifies CASSQARGVYEQYF.